The entry below describes one T cell receptor beta chain. Its antigen is currently unknown. Profiling relied on immunoSEQ multiplex PCR, and the TCRdb table lists in-frame clones only, not all of them. The sample contains about 110,000 clones, 80% to 95% of which appear only once. The data stem from a study of siplizumab effects on memory and regulatory T cells. Findings and limits, study-wide: Apparently more diverse than memory cells, naive T cells also seemed major alloresponse contributors. Phenotypic classification as naive or memory proved unattainable for roughly 75-95% of proliferating CD4+ or CD8+ clones.

The sequence was obtained from a human donor in good health. The sequencing sample was made of CD4+ T cells sorted from blood.

In DNA form, the CDR3 reads TGCGCCAGCAGTGAGTCCATCTCTGGGGCCAACGTCCTGACTTTC. It yields the protein CASSESISGANVLTF. The gene calls are TRBV10-2 and TRBJ2-6; unclear D gene. V lost 0 bases to trimming and J lost 0 bases, with 3 bases between them. CDR3 size: 15 residues. Germline CDR1 and CDR2: WSHSY and SAAADI.